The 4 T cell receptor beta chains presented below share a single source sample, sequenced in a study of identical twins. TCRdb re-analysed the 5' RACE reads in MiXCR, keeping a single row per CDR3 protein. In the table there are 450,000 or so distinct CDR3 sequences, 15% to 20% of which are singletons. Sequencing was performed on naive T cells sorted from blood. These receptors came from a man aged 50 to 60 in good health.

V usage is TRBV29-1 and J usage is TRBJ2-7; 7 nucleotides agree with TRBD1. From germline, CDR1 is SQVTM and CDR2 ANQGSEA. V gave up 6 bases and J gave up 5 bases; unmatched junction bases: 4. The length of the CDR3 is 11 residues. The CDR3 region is CSVKQGNEQYF. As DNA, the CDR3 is TGCAGCGTGAAACAGGGGAACGAGCAGTACTTC.

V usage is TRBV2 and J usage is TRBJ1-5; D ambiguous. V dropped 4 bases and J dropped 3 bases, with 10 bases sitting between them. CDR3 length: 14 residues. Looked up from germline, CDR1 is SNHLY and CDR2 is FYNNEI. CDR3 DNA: TGTGCCAGCAGTGTAGCCAGGATCAATCAGCCCCAGCATTTT. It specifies CASSVARINQPQHF.

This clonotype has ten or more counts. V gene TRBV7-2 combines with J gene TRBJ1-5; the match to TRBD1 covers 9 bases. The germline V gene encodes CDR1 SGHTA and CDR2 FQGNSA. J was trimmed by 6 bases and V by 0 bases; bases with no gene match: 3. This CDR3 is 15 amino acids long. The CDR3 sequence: CASSLAQGAVQPQHF. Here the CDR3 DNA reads TGTGCCAGCAGCTTAGCACAGGGGGCCGTTCAGCCCCAGCATTTT.

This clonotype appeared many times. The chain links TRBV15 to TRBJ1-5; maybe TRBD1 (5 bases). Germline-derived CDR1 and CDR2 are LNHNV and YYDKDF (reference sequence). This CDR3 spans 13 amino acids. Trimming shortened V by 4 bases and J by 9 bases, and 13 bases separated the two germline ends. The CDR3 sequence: CATSIDEGSPQHF. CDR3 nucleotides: TGTGCCACCAGCATAGATGAGGGGTCGCCCCAGCATTTT.